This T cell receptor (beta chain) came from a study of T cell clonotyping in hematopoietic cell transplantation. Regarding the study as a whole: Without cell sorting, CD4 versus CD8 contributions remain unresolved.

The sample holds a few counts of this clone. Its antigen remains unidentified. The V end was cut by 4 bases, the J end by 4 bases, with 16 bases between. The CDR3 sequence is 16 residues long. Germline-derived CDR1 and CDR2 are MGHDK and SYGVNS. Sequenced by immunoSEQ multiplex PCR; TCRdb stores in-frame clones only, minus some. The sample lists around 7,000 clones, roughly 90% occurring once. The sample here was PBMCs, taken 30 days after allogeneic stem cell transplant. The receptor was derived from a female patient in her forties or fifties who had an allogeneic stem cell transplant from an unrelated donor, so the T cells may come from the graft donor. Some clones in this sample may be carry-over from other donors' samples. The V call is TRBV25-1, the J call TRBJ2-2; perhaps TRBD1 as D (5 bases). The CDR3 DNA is TGTGCCAGCAGTGGAGCAGGAAGAAGGGGCACCGGGGAGCTGTTTTTT. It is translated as CASSGAGRRGTGELFF.